The clone carrying this T cell receptor (beta chain) was detected once. The antigen remains unidentified. This sample stems from a study of T cell responses to AZD1222 COVID-19 vaccine. Regarding the study as a whole: Spike was spanned by vaccine-associated CD4 TCRs, which were dominant at 160-218 and 743-854.

Sequencing was performed with immunoSEQ multiplex PCR; in TCRdb, only in-frame clones are kept and a portion is missing. The repertoire includes 130,000 or so clones, over 90% of them detected once, and about 5% sits in the top ten. Sequenced material: peripheral blood, taken on day 0 of AZD1222 vaccination. The origin of this receptor is an adult in good health.

CDR3 in DNA: TGTGCCTGCGCCTCCAGCGGGAGGATAGAGACCCAGTACTTC. Amino acid sequence: CACASSGRIETQYF. V gene TRBV2 combines with J gene TRBJ2-5; 9 bases are a match to TRBD2. Trimming took 11 bases from V and 4 from J; bases not matched to a gene: 11. This CDR3 comprises 14 residues. CDR1 is SNHLY and CDR2 is FYNNEI in the germline V gene.